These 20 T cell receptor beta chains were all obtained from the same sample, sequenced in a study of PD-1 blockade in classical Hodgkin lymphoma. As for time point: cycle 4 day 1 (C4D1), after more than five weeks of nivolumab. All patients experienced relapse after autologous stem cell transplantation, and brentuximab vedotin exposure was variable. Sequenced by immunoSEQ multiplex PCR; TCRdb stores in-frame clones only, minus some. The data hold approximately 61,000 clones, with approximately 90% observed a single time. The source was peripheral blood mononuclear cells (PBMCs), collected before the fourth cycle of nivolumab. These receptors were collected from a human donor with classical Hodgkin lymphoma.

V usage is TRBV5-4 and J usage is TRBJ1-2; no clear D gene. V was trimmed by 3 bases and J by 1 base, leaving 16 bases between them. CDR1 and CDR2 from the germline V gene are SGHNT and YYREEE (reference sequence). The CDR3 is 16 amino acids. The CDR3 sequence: CASSSPSRLINYGYTF. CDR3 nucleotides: TGTGCCAGCAGCTCCCCTTCGCGACTAATTAACTATGGCTACACCTTC.

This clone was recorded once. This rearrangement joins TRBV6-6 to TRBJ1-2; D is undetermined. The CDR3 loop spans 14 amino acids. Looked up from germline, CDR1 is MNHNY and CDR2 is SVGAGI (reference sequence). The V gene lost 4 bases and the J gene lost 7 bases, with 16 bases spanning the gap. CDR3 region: CASSLPGSKPGYTF. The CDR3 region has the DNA TGTGCCAGCAGTTTACCGGGATCGAAGCCTGGCTACACCTTC.

CDR3 in amino acids: CATLSRGNTEAFF. The DNA of the CDR3 is TGTGCCACCTTGAGCAGGGGAAACACTGAAGCTTTCTTT. V and J are TRBV6-1 and TRBJ1-1; D may be TRBD1 (6 bases). The germline CDR1 and CDR2 sequences are MNHNS and SASEGT. There are 13 residues in the CDR3. Trimming cost V 10 bases and J 2 bases, with 14 bases left between them.

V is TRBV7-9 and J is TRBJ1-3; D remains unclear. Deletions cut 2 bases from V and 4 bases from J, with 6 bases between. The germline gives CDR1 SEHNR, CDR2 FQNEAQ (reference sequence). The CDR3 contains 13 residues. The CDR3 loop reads CASSLMEGNTIYF. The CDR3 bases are TGTGCCAGCAGCTTAATGGAAGGAAACACCATATATTTT.

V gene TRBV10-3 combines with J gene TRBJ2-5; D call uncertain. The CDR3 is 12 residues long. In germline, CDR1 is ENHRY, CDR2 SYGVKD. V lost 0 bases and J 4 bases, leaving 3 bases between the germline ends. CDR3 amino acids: CAISESGETQYF. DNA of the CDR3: TGTGCCATCAGTGAGTCGGGAGAGACCCAGTACTTC.

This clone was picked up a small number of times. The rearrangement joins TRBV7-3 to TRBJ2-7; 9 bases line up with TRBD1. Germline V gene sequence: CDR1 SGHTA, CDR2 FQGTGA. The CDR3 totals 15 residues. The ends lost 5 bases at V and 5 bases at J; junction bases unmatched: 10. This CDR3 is CASSPQGAAYDEQYF. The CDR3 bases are TGTGCCAGCAGCCCACAGGGGGCCGCCTACGACGAGCAGTACTTC.

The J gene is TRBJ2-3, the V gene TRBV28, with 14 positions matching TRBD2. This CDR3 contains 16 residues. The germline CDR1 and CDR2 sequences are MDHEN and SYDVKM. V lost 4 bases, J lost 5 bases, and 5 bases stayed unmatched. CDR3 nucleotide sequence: TGTGCCAGCAGTTCCAGACTAGCGGGGGGGTTAGATACGCAGTATTTT. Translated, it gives CASSSRLAGGLDTQYF. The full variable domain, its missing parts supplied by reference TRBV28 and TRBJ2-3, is DVKVTQSSRYLVKRTGEKVFLECVQDMDHENMFWYRQDPGLGLRLIYFSYDVKMKEKGDIPEGYSVSREKKERFSLILESASTNQTSMYLCASSSRLAGGLDTQYFGPGTRLTVL.

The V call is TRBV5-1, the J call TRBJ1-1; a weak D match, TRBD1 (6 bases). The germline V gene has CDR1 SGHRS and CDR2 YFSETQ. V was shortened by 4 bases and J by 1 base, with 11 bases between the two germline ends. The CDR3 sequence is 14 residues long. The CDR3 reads CASSHRAENTEAFF. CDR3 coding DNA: TGCGCCAGCAGCCACAGGGCCGAGAACACTGAAGCTTTCTTT. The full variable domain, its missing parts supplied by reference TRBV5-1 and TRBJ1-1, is KAGVTQTPRYLIKTRGQQVTLSCSPISGHRSVSWYQQTPGQGLQFLFEYFSETQRNKGNFPGRFSGRQFSNSRSEMNVSTLELGDSALYLCASSHRAENTEAFFGQGTRLTVV.

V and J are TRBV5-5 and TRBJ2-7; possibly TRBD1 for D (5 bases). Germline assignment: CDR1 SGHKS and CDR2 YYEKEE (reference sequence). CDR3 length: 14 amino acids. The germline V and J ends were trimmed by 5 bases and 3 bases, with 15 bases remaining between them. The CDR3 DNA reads TGTGCCAGCAGGAAGACAGAGAGACTCTACGAGCAGTACTTC. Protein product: CASRKTERLYEQYF.

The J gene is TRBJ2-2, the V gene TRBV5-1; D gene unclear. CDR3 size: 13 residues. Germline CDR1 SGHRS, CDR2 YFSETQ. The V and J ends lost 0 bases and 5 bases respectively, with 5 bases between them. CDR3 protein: CASSLVGTGELFF. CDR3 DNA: TGCGCCAGCAGCTTGGTAGGGACCGGGGAGCTGTTTTTT.

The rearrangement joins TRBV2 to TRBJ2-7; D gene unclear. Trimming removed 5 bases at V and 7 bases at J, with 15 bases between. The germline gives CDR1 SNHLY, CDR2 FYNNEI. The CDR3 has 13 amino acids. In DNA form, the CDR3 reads TGTGCCAGCAGTCAACAGCTCAACCGGGAGCAGTACTTC. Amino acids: CASSQQLNREQYF. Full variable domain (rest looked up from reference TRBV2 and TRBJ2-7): EPEVTQTPSHQVTQMGQEVILRCVPISNHLYFYWYRQILGQKVEFLVSFYNNEISEKSEIFDDQFSVERPDGSNFTLKIRSTKLEDSAMYFCASSQQLNREQYFGPGTRLTVT.

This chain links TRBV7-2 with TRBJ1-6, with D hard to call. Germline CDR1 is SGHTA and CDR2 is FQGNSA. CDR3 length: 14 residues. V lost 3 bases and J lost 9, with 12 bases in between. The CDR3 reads CASSFLGRTSPLHF. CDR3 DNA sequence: TGTGCCAGCAGCTTCTTAGGCAGGACTTCACCCCTCCACTTT.

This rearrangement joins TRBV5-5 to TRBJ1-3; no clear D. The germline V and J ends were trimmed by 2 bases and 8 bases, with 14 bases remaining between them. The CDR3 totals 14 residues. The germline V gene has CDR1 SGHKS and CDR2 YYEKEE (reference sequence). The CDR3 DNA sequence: TGTGCCAGCAGCTTCCTACTGGTCCAGGACACCATATATTTT. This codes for CASSFLLVQDTIYF.

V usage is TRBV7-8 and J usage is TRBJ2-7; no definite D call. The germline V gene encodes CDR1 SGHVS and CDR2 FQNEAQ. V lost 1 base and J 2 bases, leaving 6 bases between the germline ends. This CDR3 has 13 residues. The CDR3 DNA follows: TGTGCCAGCAGCTTAGTCCGTACCTACGAGCAGTACTTC. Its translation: CASSLVRTYEQYF.

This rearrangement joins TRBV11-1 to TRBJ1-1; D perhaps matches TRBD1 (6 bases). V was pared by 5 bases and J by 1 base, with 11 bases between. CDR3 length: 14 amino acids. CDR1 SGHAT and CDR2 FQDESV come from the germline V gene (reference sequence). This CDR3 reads CASSILTGNTEAFF. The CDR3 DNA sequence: TGTGCCAGCAGCATACTGACAGGGAACACTGAAGCTTTCTTT.

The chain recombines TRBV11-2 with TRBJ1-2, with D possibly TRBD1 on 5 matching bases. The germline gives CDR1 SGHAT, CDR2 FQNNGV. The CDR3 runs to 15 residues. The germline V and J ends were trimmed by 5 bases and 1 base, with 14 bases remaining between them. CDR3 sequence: CASSLERRGNYGYTF. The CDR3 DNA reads TGTGCCAGCAGCCTCGAAAGGAGGGGTAACTATGGCTACACCTTC.

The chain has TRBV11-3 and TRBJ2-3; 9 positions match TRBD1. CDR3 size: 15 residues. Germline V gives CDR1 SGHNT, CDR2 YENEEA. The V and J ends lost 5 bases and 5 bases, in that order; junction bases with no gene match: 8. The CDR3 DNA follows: TGTGCCAGCAGCCTTGACAGGGGGGACGTAGATACGCAGTATTTT. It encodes CASSLDRGDVDTQYF.

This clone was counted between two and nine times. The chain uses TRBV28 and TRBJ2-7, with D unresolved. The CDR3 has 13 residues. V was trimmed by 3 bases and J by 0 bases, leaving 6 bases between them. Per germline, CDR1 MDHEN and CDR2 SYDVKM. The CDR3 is CASSFSSSYEQYF. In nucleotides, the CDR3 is TGTGCCAGCAGTTTTTCCTCCTCCTACGAGCAGTACTTC.

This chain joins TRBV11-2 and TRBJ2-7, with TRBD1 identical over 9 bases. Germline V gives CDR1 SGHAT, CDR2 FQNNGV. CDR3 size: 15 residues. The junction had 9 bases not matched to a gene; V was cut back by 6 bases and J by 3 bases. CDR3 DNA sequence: TGTGCCAGCAGGAGACCCGGGACAGGGAACTACGAGCAGTACTTC. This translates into CASRRPGTGNYEQYF.

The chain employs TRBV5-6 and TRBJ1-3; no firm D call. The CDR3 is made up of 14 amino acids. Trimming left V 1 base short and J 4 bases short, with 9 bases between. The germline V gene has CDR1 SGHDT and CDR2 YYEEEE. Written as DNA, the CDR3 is TGTGCCAGCAGCTTGCCAGACGGGGGAAACACCATATATTTT. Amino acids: CASSLPDGGNTIYF.